Shown below are 30 T cell receptor beta chains from a single sample sequenced in a study of T cell responses to AZD1222 COVID-19 vaccine. Assay used: immunoSEQ multiplex PCR; TCRdb lists only in-frame clones, some missing. The table has some 200,000 clones, approximately 95% seen once; the top ten hold roughly 0.99%. The material sequenced was peripheral blood, taken 28 days after the second AZD1222 dose. The receptors here all came from an adult who received the AZD1222 COVID-19 vaccine.

V is TRBV6-1 and J is TRBJ1-2, with 10 bases lining up with TRBD1. The CDR3 is made up of 17 amino acids. The junction had 14 bases not matched to a gene; V was cut back by 2 bases and J by 8 bases. Germline V lookup: CDR1 MNHNS, CDR2 SASEGT. The DNA for the CDR3 is TGTGCCAGCAGTGAATTTGGCGCGACAGGGGGCCCACGCGGCTACACCTTC. It codes for CASSEFGATGGPRGYTF.

This clone has just one count. The chain recombines TRBV6-6 with TRBJ2-7; unclear D gene. The CDR3 extends over 14 amino acids. Trimming left V 8 bases short and J 3 bases short, with 17 bases between. Per the germline V gene, CDR1 is MNHNY and CDR2 is SVGAGI (reference sequence). CDR3 loop: CASGQTGLNYEQYF. The CDR3 nucleotides are TGTGCCAGCGGCCAAACGGGCCTAAACTACGAGCAGTACTTC.

The chain couples TRBV9 to TRBJ1-3; the D is unclear. This CDR3 spans 16 amino acids. Trimming removed 0 bases at V and 0 bases at J, with 10 bases between. Germline V gives CDR1 SGDLS, CDR2 YYNGEE. Here the CDR3 reads CASSVGGGNSGNTIYF. CDR3 DNA sequence: TGTGCCAGCAGCGTAGGCGGCGGAAACTCTGGAAACACCATATATTTT.

The V gene is TRBV27, the J gene TRBJ2-1; 8 bases are shared with TRBD2. This CDR3 region has 15 residues. V was clipped by 8 bases and J by 1 base; unmatched bases: 7. The germline V gene has CDR1 MNHEY and CDR2 SMNVEV (reference sequence). This CDR3 reads CASRAGGFSYNEQFF. In nucleotides, the CDR3 is TGTGCCAGCCGTGCGGGGGGCTTTTCCTACAATGAGCAGTTCTTC.

The gene calls are TRBV6-5 and TRBJ1-2, with D maybe TRBD1 (6 bases). Trimming took 0 bases from V and 3 from J, leaving 8 bases between them. The CDR3 totals 14 residues. The V gene's germline CDR1 is MNHEY and CDR2 SVGAGI. The CDR3 DNA is TGTGCCAGCAGTTACTCACAGGGTTACTATGGCTACACCTTC. This gives the protein CASSYSQGYYGYTF.

The genes are TRBV6-5 and TRBJ1-6, with 9 bases that match TRBD1. The CDR3 covers 15 residues. CDR1 and CDR2 (germline): MNHEY, SVGAGI. The trim removed 6 bases at V and 7 bases at J, leaving 7 bases unmatched. In DNA form, the CDR3 reads TGTGCCAGCAGCCGATCCGGGACAGGGAATTCACCCCTCCACTTT. This encodes CASSRSGTGNSPLHF.

The rearrangement joins TRBV5-4 to TRBJ2-3, with D perhaps TRBD2 (6 bases). V lost 1 base and J 2 bases, leaving 14 bases between the germline ends. The CDR3 sequence is 16 residues long. The germline V gene has CDR1 SGHNT and CDR2 YYREEE (reference sequence). The CDR3 nucleotides are TGTGCCAGCAGCTTGAACCGGGGGAGTATCACAGATACGCAGTATTTT. It is translated as CASSLNRGSITDTQYF.

This chain uses TRBV28 with TRBJ2-2; tentatively, D is TRBD1 or TRBD2 (10 bases each). V shed 5 bases and J shed 6 bases, with 19 bases lying between them. The CDR3 is made up of 16 amino acids. Germline V CDR1 and CDR2: MDHEN, SYDVKM. CDR3 sequence (DNA): TGTGCCAGCAGTACTAGCGGGACAGGGGTGCCCGGGGAGCTGTTTTTT. This gives the protein CASSTSGTGVPGELFF.

The chain employs TRBV7-9 and TRBJ1-5, with D perhaps matching TRBD1 (5 bases). Trimming took 5 bases from V and 7 from J, leaving 18 bases between them. The CDR3 covers 15 residues. Germline V CDR1 and CDR2: SEHNR, FQNEAQ (reference sequence). The CDR3: CASSPEGVGGQPQHF. Written as DNA, the CDR3 is TGTGCCAGCAGCCCCGAAGGGGTTGGAGGACAGCCCCAGCATTTT.

J is TRBJ2-7 and V is TRBV7-2; a possible D gene is TRBD2 (6 bases). The V end lost 4 bases, the J end lost 5 bases, and 12 bases lay between the germline ends. The CDR3 totals 13 residues. Germline CDR1 and CDR2: SGHTA and FQGNSA. The CDR3 loop reads CASSSPWGDEQYF. CDR3 bases: TGTGCCAGCAGCTCGCCTTGGGGGGACGAGCAGTACTTC.

The chain recombines TRBV25-1 with TRBJ1-6; no clear D. The germline V gene has CDR1 MGHDK and CDR2 SYGVNS. V was cut by 6 bases and J by 5 bases, with 8 bases left in between. The CDR3 extends over 13 amino acids. CDR3 DNA: TGTGCCAGCAGGGCCGTCGATAATTCACCCCTCCACTTT. Amino acid sequence: CASRAVDNSPLHF. Variable domain in full (rest from reference TRBV25-1 and TRBJ1-6): EADIYQTPRYLVIGTGKKITLECSQTMGHDKMYWYQQDPGMELHLIHYSYGVNSTEKGDLSSESTVSRIRTEHFPLTLESARPSHTSQYLCASRAVDNSPLHFGNGTRLTVT.

In DNA form, the CDR3 reads TGCGCCAGCAGCTTAGCAGCCGGGAACACTGAAGCTTTCTTT. Translating gives CASSLAAGNTEAFF. V is TRBV5-1 and J is TRBJ1-1; D is ambiguous. The V end was cut by 2 bases, the J end by 1 base, with 9 bases between. The germline gives CDR1 SGHRS, CDR2 YFSETQ. The CDR3 loop spans 14 amino acids.

The V and J genes are TRBV4-3 and TRBJ1-6, with no clear D. The ends were cut back, 1 base at V and 10 bases at J, with 14 bases in the middle. From germline, CDR1 is LGHNA and CDR2 YSLEER. The CDR3 has 15 residues. CDR3 DNA sequence: TGCGCCAGCAGCCAAGCGCAACTCCCGAGATCACCCCTCCACTTT. Its protein product is CASSQAQLPRSPLHF.

This clone came up once. This chain links TRBV19 with TRBJ2-2, with D perhaps TRBD2 (5 bases). Trimming shortened V by 6 bases and J by 3 bases, and 8 bases separated the two germline ends. The germline V gene has CDR1 LNHDA and CDR2 SQIVND (reference sequence). The CDR3 is 13 amino acids. The DNA of the CDR3 is TGTGCCAGTAGGAGAGGGCACACCGGGGAGCTGTTTTTT. This codes for CASRRGHTGELFF.

The chain is built from TRBV6-5 and TRBJ2-7; D might be TRBD2 (7 bases). V lost 2 bases, J lost 5 bases, and 13 bases lay in between. The CDR3 runs to 14 residues. Looked up from germline, CDR1 is MNHEY and CDR2 is SVGAGI. CDR3 region: CASSYGGGIDEQYF. The CDR3 DNA follows: TGTGCCAGCAGTTACGGGGGGGGCATCGACGAGCAGTACTTC.

The chain uses TRBV7-3 and TRBJ2-5; 8 nucleotides agree with TRBD1. Germline loops: CDR1 SGHTA, CDR2 FQGTGA. V lost 5 bases and J lost 7; bases outside the gene matches: 6. This CDR3 is 13 amino acids long. The CDR3 DNA sequence: TGTGCCAGCAGCCAGGACAGGGACGGGACCCAGTACTTC. It encodes CASSQDRDGTQYF.

This clone appeared a single time. The rearrangement links TRBV7-3 to TRBJ1-1; possible D gene TRBD1, 5 bases. The CDR3 loop spans 13 amino acids. Trimming removed 5 bases at V and 2 bases at J, with 9 bases between. Germline CDR1 SGHTA, CDR2 FQGTGA. The CDR3 DNA reads TGTGCCAGCAGCGGGACGGTAAACACTGAAGCTTTCTTT. Encoded protein: CASSGTVNTEAFF.

The V and J genes are TRBV2 and TRBJ1-1; D unresolved. The V end was cut by 3 bases, the J end by 1 base, with 9 bases between. Germline assignment: CDR1 SNHLY and CDR2 FYNNEI. The CDR3 covers 14 residues. This chain's CDR3 is CASSEAVTNTEAFF. Here the CDR3 DNA reads TGTGCCAGCAGTGAGGCAGTTACGAACACTGAAGCTTTCTTT. Complete variable domain (other parts from reference TRBV2 and TRBJ1-1): EPEVTQTPSHQVTQMGQEVILRCVPISNHLYFYWYRQILGQKVEFLVSFYNNEISEKSEIFDDQFSVERPDGSNFTLKIRSTKLEDSAMYFCASSEAVTNTEAFFGQGTRLTVV.

About this clone itself: Other nucleotide sequences from this sample produce the same CDR3. The chain couples TRBV5-1 to TRBJ1-2; 10 bases are shared with TRBD1. With V trimmed by 4 bases and J by 5 bases, 5 bases remained unmatched. In germline, CDR1 is SGHRS, CDR2 YFSETQ. CDR3 length: 14 amino acids. The CDR3 loop is CASSLGQGGYGYTF. The CDR3 DNA reads TGCGCCAGCAGCCTTGGACAGGGGGGTTATGGCTACACCTTC.

This clone was counted a single time. This rearrangement joins TRBV5-4 to TRBJ1-2; D perhaps matches TRBD1 (6 bases). Deletions cut 4 bases from V and 2 bases from J, with 12 bases between. The germline gives CDR1 SGHNT, CDR2 YYREEE (reference sequence). The CDR3 totals 14 residues. For the CDR3, the DNA is TGTGCCAGCAGCCCTTCAGGACAGAACTATGGCTACACCTTC. It yields the protein CASSPSGQNYGYTF.

The chain couples TRBV3-1 (or the pseudogene TRBV3-2) to TRBJ2-2, with 9 positions matching TRBD1. Germline trimming cut 1 base from V and 5 bases from J; bases unmatched to any gene: 5. CDR3 length: 16 residues. Germline loops: CDR1 LGHDT, CDR2 YNNKEL (reference sequence). The CDR3 here is CASSQAGTGRTGELFF. As DNA, the CDR3 is TGTGCCAGCAGCCAAGCAGGGACAGGGAGGACCGGGGAGCTGTTTTTT.

The chain is built from TRBV7-2 and TRBJ2-7; D possibly uses TRBD1 or TRBD2 (6 bases each). V shed 2 bases and J shed 3 bases, with 14 bases lying between them. The germline V gene has CDR1 SGHTA and CDR2 FQGNSA. This CDR3 has 15 amino acids. The CDR3 here is CASSLRGTGLYEQYF. Written as DNA, the CDR3 is TGTGCCAGCAGCTTAAGGGGGACGGGACTCTACGAGCAGTACTTC.

The genes are TRBV11-1 and TRBJ1-1; possible D gene TRBD1, 6 bases. The germline V gene has CDR1 SGHAT and CDR2 FQDESV (reference sequence). Trimming took off 8 bases at V and 6 bases at J, with 16 bases between the two ends. The CDR3 spans 13 residues. CDR3 sequence reads: CASRLQGSPEAFF. As DNA, the CDR3 is TGTGCCAGCCGCCTACAGGGATCCCCTGAAGCTTTCTTT.

This chain joins TRBV15 and TRBJ1-6; no clear D gene. V was clipped by 1 base and J by 8 bases, with 3 bases between them. The CDR3 sequence is 12 residues long. CDR1 LNHNV and CDR2 YYDKDF come from the germline V gene (reference sequence). DNA for the CDR3: TGTGCCACCAGCAGAGTTGATTCACCCCTCCACTTT. Protein: CATSRVDSPLHF.

The J gene is TRBJ1-1, the V gene TRBV6-2 or TRBV6-3, with TRBD1 as a possible D gene (5 bases). The CDR3 totals 11 residues. The germline V gene has CDR1 MNHEY and CDR2 SVGEGT. Trimming cost V 2 bases and J 11 bases, with 9 bases left between them. CDR3: CASSYRGWAFF. CDR3 bases: TGTGCCAGCAGTTACAGGGGTTGGGCTTTCTTT.

This sequence joins TRBV7-2 and TRBJ1-2; TRBD1 is a possible D gene (6 bases). V was clipped by 8 bases and J by 4 bases, with 14 bases between them. The germline V gene encodes CDR1 SGHTA and CDR2 FQGNSA. The CDR3 totals 13 residues. DNA for the CDR3: TGTGCCAGCCGACAGACAGGCCTCTATGGCTACACCTTC. This encodes CASRQTGLYGYTF.

The rearrangement links TRBV4-3 to TRBJ1-6; D gene ambiguous. Per the germline V gene, CDR1 is LGHNA and CDR2 is YSLEER. The germline V and J ends were trimmed by 1 base and 4 bases, with 8 bases remaining between them. The CDR3 spans 15 residues. Here the CDR3 DNA reads TGCGCCAGCAGCCAAGCCCCGGGTTATAATTCACCCCTCCACTTT. Protein sequence: CASSQAPGYNSPLHF.

This chain links TRBV6-5 with TRBJ1-1, with a possible D match to TRBD1 (6 bases). Trimming stripped 8 bases from V and 4 bases from J, with 20 bases between. Per the germline V gene, CDR1 is MNHEY and CDR2 is SVGAGI. The CDR3 runs to 15 residues. For the CDR3, the DNA is TGTGCCAGCCTCTTAGGGGGGGCGTTGGGCACTGAAGCTTTCTTT. This sequence encodes CASLLGGALGTEAFF.

The chain combines TRBV9 with TRBJ2-7; TRBD1 agrees at 9 bases. The V and J ends lost 1 base and 3 bases, in that order; junction bases with no gene match: 8. The CDR3 runs to 16 residues. CDR1 is SGDLS, CDR2 YYNGEE, per germline. The CDR3: CASSVSPGTGSYEQYF. DNA of the CDR3: TGTGCCAGCAGCGTAAGTCCCGGGACAGGGAGCTACGAGCAGTACTTC.

This clone was detected only a few times. The rearrangement links TRBV6-5 to TRBJ2-1; 10 bases agree with TRBD2. Trimming removed 8 bases from V and 4 bases from J; junction bases left unmatched: 5. The CDR3 spans 14 residues. Germline CDR1 reads MNHEY; CDR2 reads SVGAGI. The DNA of the CDR3 is TGTGCCAGCCCCGGACTAGCGGATTACAATGAGCAGTTCTTC. Its translation is CASPGLADYNEQFF.